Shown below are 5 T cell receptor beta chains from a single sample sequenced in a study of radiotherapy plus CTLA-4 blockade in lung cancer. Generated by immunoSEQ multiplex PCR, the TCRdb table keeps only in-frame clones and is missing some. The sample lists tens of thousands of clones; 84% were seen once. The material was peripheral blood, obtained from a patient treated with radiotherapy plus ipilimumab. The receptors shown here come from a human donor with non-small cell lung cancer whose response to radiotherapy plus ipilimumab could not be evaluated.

CDR3 loop: CASSAGGSGANVLTF. CDR3 DNA: TGTGCCAGCAGCGCAGGGGGTTCTGGGGCCAACGTCCTGACTTTC. The V and J genes are TRBV7-3 and TRBJ2-6, with 7 bases matching TRBD1. In germline, CDR1 is SGHTA, CDR2 FQGTGA. After removal of 5 bases from V and 1 base from J, the junction contained 2 bases not matched to a gene. This CDR3 contains 15 residues.

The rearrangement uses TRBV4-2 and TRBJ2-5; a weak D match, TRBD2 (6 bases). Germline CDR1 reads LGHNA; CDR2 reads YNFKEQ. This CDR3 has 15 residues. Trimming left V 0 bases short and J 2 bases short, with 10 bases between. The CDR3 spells CASSQERGEQETQYF. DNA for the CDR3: TGTGCCAGCAGCCAAGAGCGGGGTGAGCAAGAGACCCAGTACTTC.

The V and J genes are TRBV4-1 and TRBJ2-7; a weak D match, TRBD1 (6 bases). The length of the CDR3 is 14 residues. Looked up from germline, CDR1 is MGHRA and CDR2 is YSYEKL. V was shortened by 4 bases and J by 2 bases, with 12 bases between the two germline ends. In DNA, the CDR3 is TGCGCCAGCAGCCCCGGACAGCAGACCTACGAGCAGTACTTC. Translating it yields CASSPGQQTYEQYF.

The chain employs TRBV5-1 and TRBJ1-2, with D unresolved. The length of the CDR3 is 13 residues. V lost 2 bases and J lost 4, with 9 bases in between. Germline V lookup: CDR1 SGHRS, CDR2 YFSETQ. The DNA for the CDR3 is TGCGCCAGCAGCTTCACTCGGGGCTATGGCTACACCTTC. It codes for CASSFTRGYGYTF.

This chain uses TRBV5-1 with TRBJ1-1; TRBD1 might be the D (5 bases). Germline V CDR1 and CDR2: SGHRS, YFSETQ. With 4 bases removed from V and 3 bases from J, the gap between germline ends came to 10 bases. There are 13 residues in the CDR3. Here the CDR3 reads CASSPQGDTEAFF. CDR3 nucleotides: TGCGCCAGCAGCCCTCAAGGGGACACTGAAGCTTTCTTT.